A selection of T cell receptor beta chains follows, all from one sample in a study of cytotoxic CD8 clonotypes in ibrutinib-treated CLL. Clones were read by immunoSEQ multiplex PCR, and TCRdb kept only the in-frame ones, dropping some. The table includes about 18,000 clones, approximately 82% detected once. Sequences were derived from PBMCs, sampled before ibrutinib treatment. All receptors derive from a human donor with chronic lymphocytic leukemia. Each CDR3 is given with its conserved first and last residue. The D gene is left open where the match is weak. Not all rows give a size; the values are once, few, many and, for expanded clones, a class.

size | J | V | D | DNA | CDR3
. | TRBJ1-1 | TRBV6-5 | . | TGTGCCAGCAGACCGACACTGAACACTGAAGCTTTCTTT | CASRPTLNTEAFF
. | TRBJ2-5 | TRBV19 | TRBD2 | TGTGCCAGTAGTATGACTAGCGGGAGCTTGGAGACCCAGTACTTC | CASSMTSGSLETQYF
once | TRBJ2-7 | TRBV7-6 | . | TGTGCCAGCAGCTTAACCCAGGGCGCTCGGGAGCAGTACTTC | CASSLTQGAREQYF
once | TRBJ1-4 | TRBV6-5 | TRBD1 | TGTGCCAGCTCTTGGACAGGGGGAAGTAAACTGTTTTTT | CASSWTGGSKLFF
. | TRBJ2-1 | TRBV27 | . | TGTGCCAGCAATTCCAATTCCCCGGCCCGGGGGTCGGAGCAGTTCTTC | CASNSNSPARGSEQFF
. | TRBJ2-1 | TRBV27 | TRBD2 | TGTGCCAGCAGTTTACTGGCTAGCGGGACCTACAATGAGCAGTTCTTC | CASSLLASGTYNEQFF
. | TRBJ2-7 | TRBV4-2 | . | TGTGCCAGCAGCCCGGAGGGGTTCGAGCAGTACTTC | CASSPEGFEQYF
. | TRBJ2-2 | TRBV10-3 | . | TGTGCCATCAGTGAGTCCTCCGGGGAGCTGTTTTTT | CAISESSGELFF
. | TRBJ2-7 | TRBV7-9 | . | TGTGCCAGCACCGAAGGGAGACCTGTACCGAGCGAGCAGTACTTC | CASTEGRPVPSEQYF
. | TRBJ2-1 | TRBV29-1 | TRBD1 | TGCAGCGTCTTCACAGGGGGCAGGGAGCAGTTCTTC | CSVFTGGREQFF
. | TRBJ2-1 | TRBV7-2 | . | TGTGCCAGCAGCTTCGGCTCTTCCAATGAGCAGTTCTTC | CASSFGSSNEQFF
. | TRBJ2-5 | TRBV18 | . | TGTGCCAGCTCACCACCTAGGGGTGCGGAAGAGACCCAGTACTTC | CASSPPRGAEETQYF
. | TRBJ2-5 | TRBV9 | TRBD1 | TGTGCCAGCAGCAGAATGGGGGACAGGGATCGGGAGACCCAGTACTTC | CASSRMGDRDRETQYF
. | TRBJ2-7 | TRBV19 | . | TGTGCCAGTATTAACGGGGACACCTACGAGCAGTACTTC | CASINGDTYEQYF
once | TRBJ1-2 | TRBV6-5 | TRBD1 | TGTGCCAGCAGGACCGGGACAGAGAACTATGGCTACACCTTC | CASRTGTENYGYTF
. | TRBJ2-1 | TRBV5-4 | TRBD2 | TGTGCCAGCAGCTCACCACTAGCGGGAGCCGGTGAGCAGTTCTTC | CASSSPLAGAGEQFF
. | TRBJ2-7 | TRBV27 | . | TGTGCCAGCAGTTTATGGGACGGGAGCTCCTACGAGCAGTACTTC | CASSLWDGSSYEQYF
. | TRBJ2-5 | TRBV10-3 | TRBD2 | TGTGCCACAAATAGCGGGAGGGCCGGAGAGACCCAGTACTTC | CATNSGRAGETQYF
. | TRBJ2-1 | TRBV10-3 | TRBD2 | TGTGCCATCAGTGAAGGGACTAGCGAGGTTAATGAGCAGTTCTTC | CAISEGTSEVNEQFF
. | TRBJ2-7 | TRBV11-3 | . | TGTGCCAGCAGCTTATGGGGAGGAGGGCCTTACGAGCAGTACTTC | CASSLWGGGPYEQYF
. | TRBJ2-7 | TRBV27 | . | TGTGCCAGCCGGGGAAGCTCACAGACCTACGAGCAGTACTTC | CASRGSSQTYEQYF
. | TRBJ1-4 | TRBV7-8 | . | TGTGCCAGCAGCGTAAGCGATAATGAAAAACTGTTTTTT | CASSVSDNEKLFF
. | TRBJ1-1 | TRBV12-5 | TRBD1 | TGTGCTAGTGGTTTTTTACTGGGACAGGATCACACTGAAGCTTTCTTT | CASGFLLGQDHTEAFF
few | TRBJ2-1 | TRBV18 | . | TGTGCCAGCTCACCAAGCTTGAACAATGAGCAGTTCTTC | CASSPSLNNEQFF
. | TRBJ2-1 | TRBV10-3 | . | TGTGCCATCAGCCTAATGGACGCTGGCGATGAGCAGTTCTTC | CAISLMDAGDEQFF
. | TRBJ2-7 | TRBV11-2 | TRBD2 | TGTGCCAGCAGCTTAGAAGGCGGGAGGTGGAACGAGCAGTACTTC | CASSLEGGRWNEQYF
. | TRBJ1-5 | TRBV5-8 | . | TGTGCCAGCAGTTTATATAATCAGCCCCAGCATTTT | CASSLYNQPQHF
medium-sized | TRBJ2-4 | TRBV2 | . | TGTGCCAGCAGTGACCTATTCGCCAAAAACATTCAGTACTTC | CASSDLFAKNIQYF
. | TRBJ2-7 | TRBV28 | TRBD2 | TGTGCCAGCCTCGGGGAGGGCTACGAGCAGTACTTC | CASLGEGYEQYF
. | TRBJ2-7 | TRBV21-1 | . | TGTGCCAGCAGCAAAGCCGGGGACAGGGGACTCCACGAGCAGTACTTC | CASSKAGDRGLHEQYF
. | TRBJ1-2 | TRBV27 | TRBD1 | TGTGCCAGCAGTCTAGCAGGGGGAGCGTTTGGCTACACCTTC | CASSLAGGAFGYTF
. | TRBJ2-3 | TRBV14 | TRBD2 | TGTGCCAGCAGCCAAGGCGGGAGGACTCGGGATACGCAGTATTTT | CASSQGGRTRDTQYF
. | TRBJ1-2 | TRBV5-6 | TRBD1 | TGTGCCAGCAGTCCGACAGGGACCTATGGCTACACCTTC | CASSPTGTYGYTF
. | TRBJ2-2 | TRBV29-1 | . | TGCAGCGTGGAGGGGACTTTCGCGAACACCGGGGAGCTGTTTTTT | CSVEGTFANTGELFF
. | TRBJ2-7 | TRBV6-5 | . | TGTGCCAGCAGTCCGGGACATAGCTCCTACGAGCAGTACTTC | CASSPGHSSYEQYF
. | TRBJ2-7 | TRBV4-1 | . | TGCGCCAGCAGCCAAGAATCTCAGGTCAGAGGCGAGCAGTACTTC | CASSQESQVRGEQYF
once | TRBJ1-3 | TRBV29-1 | . | TGCAGCGGGGGGGGAGGAAGTTCTGGAAACACCATATATTTT | CSGGGGSSGNTIYF
. | TRBJ1-4 | TRBV2 | . | TGTGCCAGCAGATTCAGGGACCCAGGGGCTGAAAAACTGTTTTTT | CASRFRDPGAEKLFF
few | TRBJ2-5 | TRBV9 | . | TGTGCCAGCAGCGTAGGGGGGGACCGCGAGACCCAGTACTTC | CASSVGGDRETQYF
. | TRBJ2-7 | TRBV19 | . | TGTGCCAGTAGTATCTCTCTCGCCGGCTACGAGCAGTACTTC | CASSISLAGYEQYF
. | TRBJ2-2 | TRBV18 | TRBD2 | TGTGCCAGCTCACCGGCGGGAGGAGGGGAGCTGTTTTTT | CASSPAGGGELFF
. | TRBJ1-5 | TRBV19 | . | TGTGCCAGTAGTATAGAAGCAGGAAATCAGCCCCAGCATTTT | CASSIEAGNQPQHF
. | TRBJ2-7 | TRBV28 | . | TGTGCCAGCAATCCAGGGAGCTCCTACGAGCAGTACTTC | CASNPGSSYEQYF
. | TRBJ2-7 | TRBV7-9 | . | TGTGCCAGCAGCTTAGCGCCCGATACGCTGTTTGACTACGAGCAGTACTTC | CASSLAPDTLFDYEQYF
. | TRBJ1-1 | TRBV9 | . | TGTGCCAGCAGCGTAGCCGGATTCGCCGCTGAAGCTTTCTTT | CASSVAGFAAEAFF
. | TRBJ2-1 | TRBV28 | . | TGTGCCAGCAGTTTAAACGGGATCTCCTACAATGAGCAGTTCTTC | CASSLNGISYNEQFF
. | TRBJ2-5 | TRBV11-1 | . | TGTGCCAGCAGCTTATTCTTGCAGGGGATGGAGACCCAGTACTTC | CASSLFLQGMETQYF
. | TRBJ2-5 | TRBV2 | . | TGTGCCAGCAGTGTGGAGGAGACCCAGTACTTC | CASSVEETQYF